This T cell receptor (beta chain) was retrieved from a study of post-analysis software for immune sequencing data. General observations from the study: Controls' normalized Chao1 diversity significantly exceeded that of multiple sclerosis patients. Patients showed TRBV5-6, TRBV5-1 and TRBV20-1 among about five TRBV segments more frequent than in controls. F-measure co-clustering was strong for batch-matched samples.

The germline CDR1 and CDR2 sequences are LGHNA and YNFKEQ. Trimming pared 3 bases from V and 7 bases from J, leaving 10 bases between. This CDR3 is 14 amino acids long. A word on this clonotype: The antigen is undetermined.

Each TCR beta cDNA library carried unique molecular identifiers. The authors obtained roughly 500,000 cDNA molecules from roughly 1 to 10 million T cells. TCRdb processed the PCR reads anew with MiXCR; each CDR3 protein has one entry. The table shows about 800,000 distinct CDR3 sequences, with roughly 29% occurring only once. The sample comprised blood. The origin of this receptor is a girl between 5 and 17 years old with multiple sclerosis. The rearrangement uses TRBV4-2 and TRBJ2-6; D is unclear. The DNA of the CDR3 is TGTGCCAGCAGCCAGGCACTTACCGCCAACGTCCTGACTTTC. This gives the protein CASSQALTANVLTF.